A selection of T cell receptor beta chains follows, all from one sample in a study of neoadjuvant anti-PD-1 for oral cavity cancer. Generated by immunoSEQ multiplex PCR, the TCRdb table keeps only in-frame clones and is missing some. The sample lists about 15,000 clones, approximately 40% seen once, with 39% in the top ten. The specimen comprised tumor tissue, sampled after nivolumab (anti-PD-1) treatment. These receptors were taken from a person aged 35-79 years with oral cavity squamous cell carcinoma. CDR3s include the opening cysteine and the closing phenylalanine or tryptophan.

CDR3: CASSQGQRNEKLFF
V: TRBV5-8

CDR3: CAISGATNTGATGELFF
V: TRBV10-3

CDR3: CASSLGRTATYEQYF
V: TRBV13

CDR3: CASRGTASYEQYF
V: TRBV25-1

CDR3: CASGSGTLHF
V: TRBV12-5

CDR3: CASSKQGGTEAFF
V: TRBV7-7

CDR3: CASSVLEVDQETQYF
V: TRBV9

CDR3: CASSSQGFPGKKLFF
V: TRBV5-1

CDR3: CASSFFNKGGTEAFF
V: TRBV2

CDR3: CASSIGLAGGHEQFF
V: TRBV19

CDR3: CASSYFLAGGPVSQFF
V: TRBV6-5

CDR3: CASSSDRVGTGELFF
V: TRBV5-1

CDR3: CASSYSSGLHEQYF
V: TRBV6-5

CDR3: CASSSQGFGTEAFF
V: TRBV7-9

CDR3: CASSPGGNSYEQYF
V: TRBV11-3

CDR3: CASSLAVGQLTGELFF
V: TRBV11-3

CDR3: CASSSGTGGLGQPQHF
V: TRBV27

CDR3: CASSQEPAGALTYEQYF
V: TRBV14

CDR3: CASSPWGTGENIQYF
V: TRBV28

CDR3: CASSRQVSGGNTIYF
V: TRBV2

CDR3: CASSSQGNYGYTF
V: TRBV5-4

CDR3: CASSLGRGQANYGYTF
V: TRBV5-1

CDR3: CASGRGAASYEQYF
V: TRBV6-1

CDR3: CASSQDNPFRQGASPLHF
V: TRBV4-2

CDR3: CASSLGTTAYSNQPQHF
V: TRBV5-8

CDR3: CASSREWQDDRTF
V: TRBV6-4

CDR3: CASSQEGGKVAKNIQYF
V: TRBV4-1

CDR3: CASSLAQYNTEAFF
V: TRBV28

CDR3: CSARTDTQYF
V: TRBV20-1

CDR3: CASSQVVGQGYNEQFF
V: TRBV4-3

CDR3: CASSSIRDTSGNTIYF
V: TRBV11-2

CDR3: CASSLRGRQPQHF
V: TRBV28

CDR3: CASSLTQSYGYTF
V: TRBV7-2

CDR3: CASSLDSWEQYF
V: TRBV11-2

CDR3: CASSSGLYGETQYF
V: TRBV5-4

CDR3: CASSLSGTGAEAFF
V: TRBV5-1

CDR3: CASSVGLESYNEQFF
V: TRBV9

CDR3: CAWSDKIQTGISTGELFF
V: TRBV30

CDR3: CASSWGGGGQGSPLHF
V: TRBV6-5

CDR3: CASSLDRQPQHF
V: TRBV7-9

CDR3: CASSEDRGGSPLHF
V: TRBV6-1

CDR3: CASSPPPGTGVSYTF
V: TRBV7-9

CDR3: CATSRDGQGMETQYF
V: TRBV15

CDR3: CASSRGGIPYEQYF
V: TRBV11-2

CDR3: CASSLGGVLGADTQYF
V: TRBV5-1

CDR3: CASSLGQGNHSPLHF
V: TRBV7-6

CDR3: CASIPGTHNQPQHF
V: TRBV28

CDR3: CASSPSAGLYGYTF
V: TRBV7-3

CDR3: CASARQDNQPQHF
V: TRBV9

CDR3: CAWSVWQLPYEQYF
V: TRBV30